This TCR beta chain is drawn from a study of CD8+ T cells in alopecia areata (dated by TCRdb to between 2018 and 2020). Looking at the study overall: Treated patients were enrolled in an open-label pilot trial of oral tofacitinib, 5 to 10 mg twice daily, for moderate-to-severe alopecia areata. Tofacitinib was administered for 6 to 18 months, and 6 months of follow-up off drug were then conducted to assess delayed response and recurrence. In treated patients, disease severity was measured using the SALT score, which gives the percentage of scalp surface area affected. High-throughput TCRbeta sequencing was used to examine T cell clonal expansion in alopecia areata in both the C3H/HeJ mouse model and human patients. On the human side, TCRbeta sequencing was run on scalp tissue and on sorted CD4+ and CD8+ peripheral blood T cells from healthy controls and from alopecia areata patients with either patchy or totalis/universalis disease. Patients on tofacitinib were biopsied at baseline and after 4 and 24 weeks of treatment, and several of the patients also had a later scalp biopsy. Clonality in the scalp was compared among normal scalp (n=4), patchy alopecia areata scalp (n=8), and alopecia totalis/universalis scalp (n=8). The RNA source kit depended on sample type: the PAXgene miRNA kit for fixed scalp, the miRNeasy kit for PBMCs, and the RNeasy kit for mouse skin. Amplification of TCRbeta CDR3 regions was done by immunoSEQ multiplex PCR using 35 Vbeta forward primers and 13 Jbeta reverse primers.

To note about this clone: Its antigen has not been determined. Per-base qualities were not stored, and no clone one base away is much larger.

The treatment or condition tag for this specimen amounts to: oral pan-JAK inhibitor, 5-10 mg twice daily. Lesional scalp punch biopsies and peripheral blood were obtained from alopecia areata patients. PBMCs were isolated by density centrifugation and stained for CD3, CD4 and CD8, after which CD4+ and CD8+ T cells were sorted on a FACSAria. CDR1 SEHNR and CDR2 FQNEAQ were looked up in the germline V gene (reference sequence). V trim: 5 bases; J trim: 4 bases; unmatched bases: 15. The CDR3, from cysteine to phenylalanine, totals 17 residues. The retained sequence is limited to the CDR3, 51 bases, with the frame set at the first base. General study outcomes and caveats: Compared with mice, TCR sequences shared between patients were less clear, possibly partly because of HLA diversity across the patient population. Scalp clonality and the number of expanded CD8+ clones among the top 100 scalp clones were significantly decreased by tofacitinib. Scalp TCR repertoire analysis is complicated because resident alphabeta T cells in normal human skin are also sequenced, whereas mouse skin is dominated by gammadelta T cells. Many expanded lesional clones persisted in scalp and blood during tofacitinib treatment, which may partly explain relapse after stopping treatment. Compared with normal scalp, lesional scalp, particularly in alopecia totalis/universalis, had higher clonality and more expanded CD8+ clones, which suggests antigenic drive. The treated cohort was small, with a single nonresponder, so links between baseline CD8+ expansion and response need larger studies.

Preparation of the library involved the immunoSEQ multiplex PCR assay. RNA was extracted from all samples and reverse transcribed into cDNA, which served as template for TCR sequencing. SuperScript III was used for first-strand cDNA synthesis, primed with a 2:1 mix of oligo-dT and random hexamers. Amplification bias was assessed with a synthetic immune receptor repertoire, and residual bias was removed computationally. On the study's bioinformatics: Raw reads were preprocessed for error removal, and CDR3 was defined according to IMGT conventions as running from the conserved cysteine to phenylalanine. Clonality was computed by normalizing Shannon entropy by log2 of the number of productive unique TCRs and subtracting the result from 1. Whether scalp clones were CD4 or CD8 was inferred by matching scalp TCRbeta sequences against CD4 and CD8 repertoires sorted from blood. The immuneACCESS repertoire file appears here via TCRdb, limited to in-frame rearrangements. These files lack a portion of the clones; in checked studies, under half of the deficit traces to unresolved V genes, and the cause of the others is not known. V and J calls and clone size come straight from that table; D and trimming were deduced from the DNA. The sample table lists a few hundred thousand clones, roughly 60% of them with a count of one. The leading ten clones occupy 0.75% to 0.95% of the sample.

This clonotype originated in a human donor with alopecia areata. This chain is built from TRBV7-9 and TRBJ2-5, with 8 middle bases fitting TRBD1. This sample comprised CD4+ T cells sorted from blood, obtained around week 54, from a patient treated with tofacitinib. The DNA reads TGTGCCAGCAGCCCTGAAGACCGACAGGGGAAACGAGAGACCCAGTACTTC. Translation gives CASSPEDRQGKRETQYF.